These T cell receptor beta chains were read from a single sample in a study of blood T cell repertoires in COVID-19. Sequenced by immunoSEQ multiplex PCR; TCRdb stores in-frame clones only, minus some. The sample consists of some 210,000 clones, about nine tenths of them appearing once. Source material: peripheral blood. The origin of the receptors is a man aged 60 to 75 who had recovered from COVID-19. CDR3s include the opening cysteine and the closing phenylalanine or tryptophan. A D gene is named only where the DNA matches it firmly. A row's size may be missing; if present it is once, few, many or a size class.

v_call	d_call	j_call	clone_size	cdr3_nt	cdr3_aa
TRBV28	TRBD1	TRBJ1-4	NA	TGTGCCAGCAGTCCCCACGACAGGGTGGGGGAAAAACTGTTTTTT	CASSPHDRVGEKLFF
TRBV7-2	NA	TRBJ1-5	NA	TGTGCCAGCAGCCTAGATGCGTTTCAGCCCCAGCATTTT	CASSLDAFQPQHF
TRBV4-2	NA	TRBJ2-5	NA	TGTGCCAGCAGCCAAACCGGGAGTTACCAAGAGACCCAGTACTTC	CASSQTGSYQETQYF
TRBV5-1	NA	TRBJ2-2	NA	TGCGCCAGCAGCTTGAAGAAGACATCGAACACCGGGGAGCTGTTTTTT	CASSLKKTSNTGELFF
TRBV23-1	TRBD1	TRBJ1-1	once	TGCGCCAGCAACTGCGGACAGGGGGGTAATTGGACTGAAGCTTTCTTT	CASNCGQGGNWTEAFF
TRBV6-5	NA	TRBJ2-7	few	TGTGCCAGCAGTTGGGCCCCCACAGAGGGCGAGCAGTACTTC	CASSWAPTEGEQYF
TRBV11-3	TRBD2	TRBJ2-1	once	TGTGCCAGCAGCTTAAACGGCGGGAGGACACCCAATGAGCAGTTCTTC	CASSLNGGRTPNEQFF
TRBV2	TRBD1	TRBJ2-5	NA	TGTGCCAGCAGTGCCGGACAGGGGGGAGAGACCCAGTACTTC	CASSAGQGGETQYF
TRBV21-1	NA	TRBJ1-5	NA	TGTGCCAGCAGCTATTCGATGGGCAGGATATTCCAGCCCCAGCATTTT	CASSYSMGRIFQPQHF
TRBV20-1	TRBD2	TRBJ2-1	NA	TGCAGTGCTAGTTCCTTCTGGACTAGCGGGAGGGCATACAATGAGCAGTTCTTC	CSASSFWTSGRAYNEQFF
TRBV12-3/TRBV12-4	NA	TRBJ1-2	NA	TGTGCCAGCAGCCCTAGGGGCAACTATGGCTACACCTTC	CASSPRGNYGYTF
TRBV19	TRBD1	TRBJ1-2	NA	TGTGCCAGTAGGCTTACGACAGGGAGAGGCTACACCTTC	CASRLTTGRGYTF